The present T cell receptor (beta chain) was sequenced within a study of T cells after somatic rescue of genetic block. Assay used: immunoSEQ multiplex PCR; TCRdb lists only in-frame clones, some missing. The data contain about 110,000 clones, 75% to 95% of them singletons. V trimming: 3 bases; J trimming: 6 bases; junction bases outside the gene matches: 2. Germline V gene data show CDR1 as SEHNR and CDR2 as FQNEAQ (reference sequence). The CDR3 runs 14 residues. The specimen was peripheral blood mononuclear cells (PBMCs). J is TRBJ2-7 and V is TRBV7-9, with 13 bases aligning to TRBD2. The origin of this receptor is a woman between 18 and 29 years old. The CDR3 bases are TGTGCCAGCAGCTTTGGGACTAGCGGGGTCGAGCAGTACTTC. Its translation is CASSFGTSGVEQYF.